This entry features one TCR beta chain sequence. Its specificity is unknown. As to time point: baseline pretreatment blood. Treatment: 15 Gy SBRT to primary tumor, nephrectomy 4 weeks later. The patient's renal cell carcinoma had clear cell pathology. V lost 2 bases and J 7 bases, leaving 12 bases between the germline ends. The CDR3 contains 13 residues. The V gene's germline CDR1 is MNHEY and CDR2 SVGAGI. Some clones are missing from TCRdb's copy, which holds only in-frame ones; the method was immunoSEQ multiplex PCR. Seen here are some 95,000 clones, 80% to 90% observed once, and the top ten hold roughly 8%. The source of the sample is a study of radiation and T cells in renal cell carcinoma. Study results and limitations: From baseline, blood top tumor clonotypes peaked at 2 weeks post-radiation. Pretreatment tumor biopsies were lacking, so baseline clonotypes are unknown.

The chain carries TRBV6-5 and TRBJ2-7; perhaps TRBD1 as D (6 bases). This sequence was found in a man in his fifties with renal cell carcinoma. This sample comprised blood, obtained from a patient whose treatment included radiotherapy and nephrectomy. The CDR3 DNA reads as TGTGCCAGCAGTTACAGTAACAGGGATGAGCAGTACTTC. Translated, it gives CASSYSNRDEQYF.